The 4 T cell receptor beta chains reported below all come from one sample, sequenced in a study of Ad26.COV2.S vaccination and SARS-CoV-2 variants. Method: immunoSEQ multiplex PCR; TCRdb's copy keeps in-frame clones and lacks some. The table shows about 680,000 clones, with about 89% occurring only once. Treatment here: about 20 received Ad26.COV2.S at low or high dose, single or two shots; 5 received placebo; per-sample allocation not given. Day 63 after the first injection of vaccine or placebo was the sampling time. Source: peripheral blood, taken in a trial of Ad26.COV2.S vaccine versus placebo. These receptors all stem from a person between 18 and 59 years old who received the Ad26.COV2.S COVID-19 vaccine or a placebo.

In regard to this clone: The sample holds other DNA sequences that translate to the same CDR3. This chain connects TRBV5-6 to TRBJ2-1; D is uncertain. This CDR3 is built from 11 residues. V lost 2 bases, J lost 6 bases, and 3 bases lay in between. The germline V gene encodes CDR1 SGHDT and CDR2 YYEEEE. The DNA of the CDR3 is TGTGCCAGCAGCTTACTCAATGAGCAGTTCTTC. It is translated as CASSLLNEQFF.

The CDR3 coding sequence is TGTGCCAGCAGCCAAGATCCCCTAGCGGGAGTGGGGGAGCTGTTTTTT. Residues: CASSQDPLAGVGELFF. The V and J genes are TRBV3-1 (or the pseudogene TRBV3-2) and TRBJ2-2; 10 bases are a match to TRBD2. The CDR3 consists of 16 residues. CDR1 and CDR2 from the germline V gene are LGHDT and YNNKEL (reference sequence). Trimming at V came to 0 bases and at J to 8 bases, leaving 6 bases not matched to a gene.

The rearrangement uses TRBV7-9 and TRBJ2-5; either TRBD1 or TRBD2 may supply D (5 bases each). CDR3 size: 13 residues. Germline CDR1 and CDR2: SEHNR and FQNEAQ (reference sequence). V dropped 9 bases and J dropped 1 base, with 12 bases sitting between them. The CDR3, as DNA: TGTGCCAGTTCGTACGGGGCCCAAGAGACCCAGTACTTC. Translating it yields CASSYGAQETQYF.

The genes are TRBV3-1 (or the pseudogene TRBV3-2) and TRBJ2-1; TRBD2 aligns across 12 bases. Germline assignment: CDR1 LGHDT and CDR2 YNNKEL (reference sequence). V shed 1 base and J 1 base; nucleotides not matched to a gene: 2. The CDR3 spans 17 residues. Here the CDR3 DNA reads TGTGCCAGCAGCCAAGCGGGACTAGCGGGTTCCTACAATGAGCAGTTCTTC. It translates to CASSQAGLAGSYNEQFF.